Given below is one T cell receptor beta chain in context. Its antigen is not known. The data were taken from a study of immune cell composition in non-small cell lung cancer. Study outcomes and limitations: Tumour-associated clones >0.5% occurred in 30% to 35% of adenocarcinomas, about 80% of squamous. Smoking pack-years did not significantly correlate with tumour TCR-beta clonality.

The table came from immunoSEQ multiplex PCR; TCRdb's copy has only in-frame clones and leaves some out. The sample includes about 14,000 clones, 65% to 85% of them seen just once. Per germline, CDR1 MNHEY and CDR2 SVGAGI. This CDR3 region has 15 residues. V was clipped by 0 bases and J by 0 bases, with 6 bases between them. This TCR came from a human donor with non-small cell lung cancer. The chain joins TRBV6-5 to TRBJ2-4, with D possibly TRBD2 on 5 matching bases. Input material: lung tumor tissue. This chain's CDR3 is CASSYSGLAKNIQYF. For the CDR3, the DNA is TGTGCCAGCAGTTACTCTGGACTAGCCAAAAACATTCAGTACTTC.